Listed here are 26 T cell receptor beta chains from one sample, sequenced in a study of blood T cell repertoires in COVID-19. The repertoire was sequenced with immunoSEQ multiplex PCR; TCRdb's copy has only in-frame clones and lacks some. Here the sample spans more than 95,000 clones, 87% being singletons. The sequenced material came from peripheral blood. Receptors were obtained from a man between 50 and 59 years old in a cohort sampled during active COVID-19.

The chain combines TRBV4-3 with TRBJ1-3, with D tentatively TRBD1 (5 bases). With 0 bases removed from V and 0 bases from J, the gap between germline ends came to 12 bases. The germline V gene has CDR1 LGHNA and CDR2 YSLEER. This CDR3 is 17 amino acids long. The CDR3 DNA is TGCGCCAGCAGCCAAGACAGGGAGGTCCTCTCTGGAAACACCATATATTTT. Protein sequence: CASSQDREVLSGNTIYF.

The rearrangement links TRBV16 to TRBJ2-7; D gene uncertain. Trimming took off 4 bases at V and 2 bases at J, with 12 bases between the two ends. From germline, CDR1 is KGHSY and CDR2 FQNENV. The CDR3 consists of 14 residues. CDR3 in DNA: TGTGCCAGCAGCCCGGTTACCTTCCCCTACGAGCAGTACTTC. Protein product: CASSPVTFPYEQYF.

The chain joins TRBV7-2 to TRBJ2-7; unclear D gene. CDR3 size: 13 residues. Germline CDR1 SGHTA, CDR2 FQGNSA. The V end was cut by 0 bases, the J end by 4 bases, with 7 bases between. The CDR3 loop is CASSLARRYEQYF. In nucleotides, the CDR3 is TGTGCCAGCAGCTTAGCGAGGCGGTACGAGCAGTACTTC.

The CDR3 DNA is TGTGCCAGCAGGTCCGGGACAGCGACGAAACCCCTCCACTTT. This sequence encodes CASRSGTATKPLHF. This chain links TRBV7-8 with TRBJ1-6, with 7 bases matching TRBD1. The CDR3 length is 14 residues. Trimming at V came to 6 bases and at J to 12 bases, leaving 11 bases not matched to a gene. CDR1 and CDR2 from the germline V gene are SGHVS and FQNEAQ.

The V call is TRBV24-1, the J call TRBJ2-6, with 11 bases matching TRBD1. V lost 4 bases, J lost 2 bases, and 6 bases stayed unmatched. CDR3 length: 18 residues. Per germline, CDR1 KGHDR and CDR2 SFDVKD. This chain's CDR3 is CATSERTGGLTGANVLTF. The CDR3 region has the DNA TGTGCCACCAGTGAAAGGACAGGGGGCCTTACTGGGGCCAACGTCCTGACTTTC.

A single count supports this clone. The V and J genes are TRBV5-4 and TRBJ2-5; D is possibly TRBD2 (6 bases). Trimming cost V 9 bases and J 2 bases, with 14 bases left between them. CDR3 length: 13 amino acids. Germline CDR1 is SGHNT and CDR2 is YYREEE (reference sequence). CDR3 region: CANGAGRQETQYF. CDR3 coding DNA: TGTGCCAACGGGGCGGGGCGACAAGAGACCCAGTACTTC.

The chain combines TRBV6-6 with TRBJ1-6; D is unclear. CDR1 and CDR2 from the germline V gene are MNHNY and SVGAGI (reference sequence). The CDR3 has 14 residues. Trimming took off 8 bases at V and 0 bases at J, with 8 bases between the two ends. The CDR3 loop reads CASSVSSYNSPLHF. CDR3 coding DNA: TGTGCCAGCTCCGTCAGCTCCTATAATTCACCCCTCCACTTT.

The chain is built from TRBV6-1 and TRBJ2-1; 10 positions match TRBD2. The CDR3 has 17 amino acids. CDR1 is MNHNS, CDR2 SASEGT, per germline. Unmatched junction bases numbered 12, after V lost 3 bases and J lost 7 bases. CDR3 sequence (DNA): TGTGCCAGCAGTGACAGGGAGCGGGGGGGCCGAGCGAATGAGCAGTTCTTC. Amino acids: CASSDRERGGRANEQFF.

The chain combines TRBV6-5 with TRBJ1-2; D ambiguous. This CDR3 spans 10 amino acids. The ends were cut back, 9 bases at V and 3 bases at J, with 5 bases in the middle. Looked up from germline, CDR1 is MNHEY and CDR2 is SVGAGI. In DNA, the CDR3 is TGTGCCAGTTCCTACTATGGCTACACCTTC. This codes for CASSYYGYTF.

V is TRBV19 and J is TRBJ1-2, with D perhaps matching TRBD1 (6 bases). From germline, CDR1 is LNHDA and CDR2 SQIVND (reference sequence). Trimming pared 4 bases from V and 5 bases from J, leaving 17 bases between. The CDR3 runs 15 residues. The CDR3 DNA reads TGTGCCAGTAGTACCGGACAGACGAACCCTTATGGCTACACCTTC. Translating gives CASSTGQTNPYGYTF.

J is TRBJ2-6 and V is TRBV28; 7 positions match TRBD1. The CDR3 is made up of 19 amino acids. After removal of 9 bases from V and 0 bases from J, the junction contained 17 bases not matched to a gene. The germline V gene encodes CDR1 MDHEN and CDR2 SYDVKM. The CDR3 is CASRIRGQLLDSGANVLTF. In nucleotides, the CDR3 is TGTGCCAGTAGAATTCGGGGACAGTTGCTGGACTCTGGGGCCAACGTCCTGACTTTC.

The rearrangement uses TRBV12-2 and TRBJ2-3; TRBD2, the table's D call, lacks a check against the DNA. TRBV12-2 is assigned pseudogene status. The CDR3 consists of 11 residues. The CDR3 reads CARGATDTQYF. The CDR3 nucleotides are TGTGCACGGGGGGCAACAGATACGCAGTATTTT.

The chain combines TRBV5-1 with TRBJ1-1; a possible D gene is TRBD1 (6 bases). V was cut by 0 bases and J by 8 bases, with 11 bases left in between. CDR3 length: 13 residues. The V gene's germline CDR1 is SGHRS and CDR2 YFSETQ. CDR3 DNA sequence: TGCGCCAGCAGCTTGGAGGGGGTACAAGAAGCTTTCTTT. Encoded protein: CASSLEGVQEAFF.

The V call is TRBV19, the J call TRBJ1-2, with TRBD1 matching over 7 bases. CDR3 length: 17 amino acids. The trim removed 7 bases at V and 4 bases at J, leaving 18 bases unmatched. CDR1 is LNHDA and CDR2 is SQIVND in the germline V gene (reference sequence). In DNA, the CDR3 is TGTGCCAGTACCAATCGGGCCATGGGGACAGACAGCTATGGCTACACCTTC. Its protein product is CASTNRAMGTDSYGYTF.

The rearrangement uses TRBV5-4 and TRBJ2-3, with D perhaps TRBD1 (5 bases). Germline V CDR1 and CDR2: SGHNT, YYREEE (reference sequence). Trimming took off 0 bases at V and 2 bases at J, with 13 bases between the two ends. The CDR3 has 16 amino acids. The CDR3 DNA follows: TGTGCCAGCAGCTTGGGTCAGAGACAGCCCACAGATACGCAGTATTTT. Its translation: CASSLGQRQPTDTQYF.

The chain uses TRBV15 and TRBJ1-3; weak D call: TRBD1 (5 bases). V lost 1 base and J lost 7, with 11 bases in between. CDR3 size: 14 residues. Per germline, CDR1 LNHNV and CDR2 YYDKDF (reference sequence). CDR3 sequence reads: CATSRVDSPNTIYF. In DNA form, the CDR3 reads TGTGCCACCAGCAGAGTTGACAGCCCGAACACCATATATTTT.

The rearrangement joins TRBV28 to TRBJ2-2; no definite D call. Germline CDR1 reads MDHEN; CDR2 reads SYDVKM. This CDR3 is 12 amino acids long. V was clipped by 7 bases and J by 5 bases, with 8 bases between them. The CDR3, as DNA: TGTGCCAGCACCCCCCAAACCGGGGAGCTGTTTTTT. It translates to CASTPQTGELFF. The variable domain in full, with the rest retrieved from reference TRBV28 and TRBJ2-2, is DVKVTQSSRYLVKRTGEKVFLECVQDMDHENMFWYRQDPGLGLRLIYFSYDVKMKEKGDIPEGYSVSREKKERFSLILESASTNQTSMYLCASTPQTGELFFGEGSRLTVL.

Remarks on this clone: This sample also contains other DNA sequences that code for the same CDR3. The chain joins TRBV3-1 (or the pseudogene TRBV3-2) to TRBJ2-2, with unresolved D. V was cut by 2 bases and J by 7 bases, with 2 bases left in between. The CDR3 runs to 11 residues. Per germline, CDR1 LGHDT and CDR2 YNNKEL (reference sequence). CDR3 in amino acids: CASSQRGELFF. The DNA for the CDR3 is TGTGCCAGCAGCCAACGCGGGGAGCTGTTTTTT.

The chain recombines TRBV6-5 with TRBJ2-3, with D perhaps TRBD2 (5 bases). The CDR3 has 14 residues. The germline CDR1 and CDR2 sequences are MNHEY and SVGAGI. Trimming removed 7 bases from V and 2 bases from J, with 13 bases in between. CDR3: CASNPERNTDTQYF. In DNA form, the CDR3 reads TGTGCCAGCAACCCGGAGCGGAACACAGATACGCAGTATTTT.

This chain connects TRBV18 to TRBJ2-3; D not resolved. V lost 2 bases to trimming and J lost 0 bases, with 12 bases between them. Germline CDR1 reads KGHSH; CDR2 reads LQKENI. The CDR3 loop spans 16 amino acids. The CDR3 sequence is CASSPWADPSTDTQYF. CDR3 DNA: TGTGCCAGCTCACCATGGGCAGACCCTAGCACAGATACGCAGTATTTT.

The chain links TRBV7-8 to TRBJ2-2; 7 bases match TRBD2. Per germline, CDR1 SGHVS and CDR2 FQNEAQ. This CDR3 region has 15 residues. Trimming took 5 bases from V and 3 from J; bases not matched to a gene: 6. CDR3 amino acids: CASSALGGDTGELFF. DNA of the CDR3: TGTGCCAGCAGCGCCCTGGGGGGGGACACCGGGGAGCTGTTTTTT.

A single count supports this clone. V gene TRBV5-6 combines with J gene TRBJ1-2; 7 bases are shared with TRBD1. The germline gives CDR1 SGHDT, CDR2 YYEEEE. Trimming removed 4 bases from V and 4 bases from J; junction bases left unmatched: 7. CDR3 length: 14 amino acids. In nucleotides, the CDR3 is TGTGCCAGCAGCGGGGCTTGGGACAGCTATGGCTACACCTTC. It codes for CASSGAWDSYGYTF. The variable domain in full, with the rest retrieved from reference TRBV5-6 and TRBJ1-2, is DAGVTQSPTHLIKTRGQQVTLRCSPKSGHDTVSWYQQALGQGPQFIFQYYEEEERQRGNFPDRFSGHQFPNYSSELNVNALLLGDSALYLCASSGAWDSYGYTFGSGTRLTVV.

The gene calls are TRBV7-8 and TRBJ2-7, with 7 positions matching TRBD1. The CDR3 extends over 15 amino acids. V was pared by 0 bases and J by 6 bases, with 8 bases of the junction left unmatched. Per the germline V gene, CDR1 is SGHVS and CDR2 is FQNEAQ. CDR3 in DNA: TGTGCCAGCAGCTTAGCAACAGGGGTTCAAGGCGAGCAGTACGTC. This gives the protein CASSLATGVQGEQYV.

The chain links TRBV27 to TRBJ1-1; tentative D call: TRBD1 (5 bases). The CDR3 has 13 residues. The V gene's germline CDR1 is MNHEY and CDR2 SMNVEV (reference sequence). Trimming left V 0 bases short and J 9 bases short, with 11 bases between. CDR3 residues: CASSLSGGVKAFF. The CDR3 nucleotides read TGTGCCAGCAGTTTATCGGGAGGGGTGAAAGCTTTCTTT.

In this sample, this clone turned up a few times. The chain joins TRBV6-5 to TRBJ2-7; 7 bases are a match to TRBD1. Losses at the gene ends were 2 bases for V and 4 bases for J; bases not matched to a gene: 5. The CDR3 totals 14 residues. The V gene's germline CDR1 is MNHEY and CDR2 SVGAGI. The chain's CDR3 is CASSYTRDSYEQYF. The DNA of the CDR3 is TGTGCCAGCAGTTACACCCGGGACAGTTACGAGCAGTACTTC.

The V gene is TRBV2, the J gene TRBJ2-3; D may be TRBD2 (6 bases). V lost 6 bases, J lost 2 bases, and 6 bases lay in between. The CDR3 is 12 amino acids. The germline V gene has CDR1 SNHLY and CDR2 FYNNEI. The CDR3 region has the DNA TGTGCCAGCAGGCGGGACACAGATACGCAGTATTTT. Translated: CASRRDTDTQYF.